A selection of T cell receptor beta chains follows, all from one sample in a study of CDR3 diversity in severe acne. TCRdb fed the PCR reads into MiXCR, producing one record per CDR3 protein. The top ten hold about 13% of the sample, which has almost 85,000 distinct CDR3 sequences, 51% seen once. The source material was blood. These receptors all stem from a male donor in good health, without acne. The CDR3 runs from the conserved cysteine through the conserved F or W. D genes are given only for firm matches. Rows may omit the clone size; those that give it use once, few, many or a size class.

TRBJ2-1 | NA | TRBV5-1 | NA | CASSYGAHNEQFF | TGCGCCAGCAGCTACGGGGCCCACAATGAGCAGTTCTTC
TRBJ2-2 | TRBD2 | TRBV19 | NA | CAGLLAGGSTGELFF | TGTGCCGGACTACTAGCGGGAGGAAGCACCGGGGAGCTGTTTTTT
TRBJ2-7 | TRBD2 | TRBV9 | once | CASSVGTGGPGYEQYF | TGTGCCAGCAGCGTAGGAACGGGAGGGCCGGGATACGAGCAGTACTTC
TRBJ1-2 | TRBD1 | TRBV25-1 | many | CASSELGGGVGYTF | TGTGCCAGCAGTGAATTGGGAGGGGGCGTTGGCTACACCTTC
TRBJ2-3 | TRBD2 | TRBV10-2 | few | CASRQRTSGRTDTQYF | TGCGCCAGCAGACAACGGACTAGCGGGAGAACAGATACGCAGTATTTT
TRBJ2-2 | TRBD1 | TRBV7-9 | many | CASSTGQAYIGELFF | TGTGCCAGCAGTACGGGACAGGCCTATATCGGGGAGCTGTTTTTT
TRBJ2-1 | TRBD2 | TRBV7-2 | many | CASSPTSGGATEQFF | TGTGCCAGCAGCCCTACTAGCGGGGGGGCCACTGAGCAGTTCTTC
TRBJ1-1 | NA | TRBV7-2 | few | CASSLTEYTEAFF | TGTGCCAGCAGCCTGACAGAATACACTGAAGCTTTCTTT
TRBJ2-5 | NA | TRBV27 | many | CASNFAGADSETQYF | TGTGCCAGCAACTTTGCGGGGGCCGATTCTGAGACCCAGTACTTC
TRBJ2-2 | NA | TRBV5-1 | NA | CASSLGWRDTGELFF | TGCGCCAGCAGCTTGGGATGGCGAGACACCGGGGAGCTGTTTTTT
TRBJ2-3 | TRBD2 | TRBV20-1 | many | CSASSSGATDTQYF | TGCAGTGCTAGTTCCAGCGGGGCCACAGATACGCAGTATTTT
TRBJ1-1 | NA | TRBV29-1 | NA | CSALTMGGDTEAFF | TGCAGCGCCTTGACAATGGGGGGGGACACTGAAGCTTTCTTT
TRBJ2-2 | NA | TRBV24-1 | NA | CATSGAGQGLTGELFF | TGTGCCACCAGTGGTGCCGGACAAGGCCTGACCGGGGAGCTGTTTTTT
TRBJ2-7 | NA | TRBV28 | NA | CASRPGHDYEQYF | TGTGCCAGCAGACCGGGACATGACTACGAGCAGTACTTC
TRBJ1-1 | TRBD1 | TRBV7-9 | NA | CASSFRDSTKAFF | TGTGCCAGCAGTTTCCGGGACAGTACTAAAGCTTTCTTT
TRBJ1-1 | NA | TRBV11-2 | NA | CASSARDSPAFF | TGTGCCAGCAGCGCCAGAGATTCCCCAGCTTTCTTT
TRBJ1-6 | NA | TRBV6-1 | NA | CASSLADSPLHF | TGTGCCAGCAGTTTAGCCGATTCACCCCTCCACTTT
TRBJ2-7 | TRBD2 | TRBV5-1 | NA | CASSLTSGFYEQYF | TGCGCCAGCAGCTTGACTAGCGGATTCTACGAGCAGTACTTC
TRBJ1-1 | TRBD1 | TRBV20-1 | NA | CSAGQGVAEAFF | TGCAGTGCTGGGCAGGGGGTCGCTGAAGCTTTCTTT
TRBJ1-3 | NA | TRBV7-9 | few | CASSLPGRNTIYF | TGTGCCAGCAGCTTACCGGGACGCAACACCATATATTTT
TRBJ1-4 | NA | TRBV7-9 | NA | CATHGGGREEKLFF | TGTGCCACCCACGGAGGAGGGCGCGAAGAAAAACTGTTTTTT
TRBJ2-5 | TRBD1 | TRBV4-1 | NA | CASSQTGQGDCRTQYF | TGCGCCAGCAGCCAAACCGGACAGGGGGATTGTCGGACCCAGTACTTC
TRBJ2-7 | NA | TRBV29-1 | few | CSVEGGTPYEQYF | TGCAGCGTTGAAGGCGGGACCCCCTACGAGCAGTACTTC
TRBJ1-4 | NA | TRBV2 | many | CASSGRGRQLFF | TGTGCCAGCAGTGGCCGAGGACGGCAGCTGTTTTTT
TRBJ2-3 | TRBD1 | TRBV5-1 | NA | CASSLGTGSCRLHTDTQYF | TGCGCCAGCAGCTTAGGGACAGGTTCTTGTCGGTTGCACACAGATACGCAGTATTTT
TRBJ1-2 | TRBD1 | TRBV7-2 | NA | CASSPDREIYGYTF | TGTGCCAGCAGCCCCGACAGGGAAATCTATGGCTACACCTTC
TRBJ2-2 | NA | TRBV5-4 | NA | CASSEKQGLNTGELFF | TGTGCCAGCAGCGAGAAACAGGGTTTGAACACCGGGGAGCTGTTTTTT
TRBJ2-2 | TRBD2 | TRBV7-3 | once | CASSSRLAGGHGELFF | TGTGCCAGCAGCTCTAGACTAGCGGGAGGGCACGGGGAGCTGTTTTTT
TRBJ1-3 | NA | TRBV5-5 | NA | CASSQGYLGNTIYF | TGTGCCAGCAGCCAGGGGTATCTCGGAAACACCATATATTTT
TRBJ1-1 | NA | TRBV2 | NA | CASRPDWTEAFF | TGTGCCAGCAGGCCGGACTGGACTGAAGCTTTCTTT
TRBJ2-7 | TRBD2 | TRBV20-1 | NA | CSARAGGHEQYF | TGCAGTGCTAGAGCGGGAGGGCACGAGCAGTACTTC
TRBJ1-1 | NA | TRBV19 | NA | CASSVVGGNTEAFF | TGTGCCAGTAGTGTAGTGGGTGGGAACACTGAAGCTTTCTTT
TRBJ2-3 | NA | TRBV5-8 | many | CASSLGGKGTDTQYF | TGTGCCAGCTCCTTAGGGGGAAAGGGGACAGATACGCAGTATTTT
TRBJ2-1 | NA | TRBV7-2 | NA | CASSSSVGEQFF | TGTGCCAGCAGTTCCAGCGTGGGGGAGCAGTTCTTC
TRBJ2-2 | NA | TRBV9 | NA | CASSVRVQDGELFF | TGTGCCAGCAGCGTACGGGTTCAGGACGGGGAGCTGTTTTTT
TRBJ1-2 | NA | TRBV29-1 | NA | CSVERSSYGYTF | TGCAGCGTTGAGAGAAGTTCCTATGGCTACACCTTC
TRBJ1-5 | TRBD1 | TRBV2 | many | CASSGQGDQPQHF | TGTGCCAGCAGTGGACAGGGGGATCAGCCCCAGCATTTT
TRBJ2-5 | NA | TRBV29-1 | NA | CSVEDRGGQPQYF | TGCAGCGTTGAGGACCGAGGGGGGCAGCCCCAGTACTTC
TRBJ1-2 | NA | TRBV7-8 | NA | CASSLEGGAYGYTF | TGTGCCAGCAGCTTAGAGGGGGGCGCCTATGGCTACACCTTC
TRBJ1-5 | TRBD1 | TRBV6-5 | many | CASSYRATGSNQPQHF | TGTGCCAGCAGTTATCGGGCGACAGGGAGCAATCAGCCCCAGCATTTT
TRBJ2-1 | NA | TRBV11-1 | once | CASGFEGGRQFF | TGTGCCAGCGGTTTTGAGGGCGGACGGCAGTTCTTC
TRBJ2-1 | TRBD1 | TRBV3-1 | many | CASSQVEGAAFF | TGTGCCAGCAGCCAAGTCGAGGGGGCGGCGTTCTTC
TRBJ2-7 | NA | TRBV2 | NA | CANRDSSYEQYF | TGTGCCAACCGGGACTCCTCCTACGAGCAGTACTTC
TRBJ1-1 | NA | TRBV24-1 | NA | CATSDTRQAYEQYFGPGTEAFF | NA
TRBJ2-5 | TRBD2 | TRBV5-1 | NA | CASSLEPTSGAQETQYF | TGCGCCAGCAGCTTGGAGCCGACTAGCGGGGCTCAAGAGACCCAGTACTTC
TRBJ2-7 | TRBD1 | TRBV25-1 | NA | CASSTTPGQITYEQYF | TGTGCCAGCAGTACTACTCCGGGACAGATTACCTACGAGCAGTACTTC
TRBJ2-1 | TRBD1 | TRBV7-9 | NA | CASSLVGLGQGSGEQFF | TGTGCCAGCAGCTTAGTGGGATTGGGACAGGGCTCGGGTGAGCAGTTCTTC
TRBJ2-2 | TRBD1 | TRBV20-1 | NA | CSAKGQGAGELFF | TGCAGTGCTAAGGGACAGGGGGCCGGGGAGCTGTTTTTT
TRBJ2-7 | NA | TRBV20-1 | NA | CSLIGGSDSYEQYF | TGCAGCTTAATAGGGGGATCTGACTCCTACGAGCAGTACTTC